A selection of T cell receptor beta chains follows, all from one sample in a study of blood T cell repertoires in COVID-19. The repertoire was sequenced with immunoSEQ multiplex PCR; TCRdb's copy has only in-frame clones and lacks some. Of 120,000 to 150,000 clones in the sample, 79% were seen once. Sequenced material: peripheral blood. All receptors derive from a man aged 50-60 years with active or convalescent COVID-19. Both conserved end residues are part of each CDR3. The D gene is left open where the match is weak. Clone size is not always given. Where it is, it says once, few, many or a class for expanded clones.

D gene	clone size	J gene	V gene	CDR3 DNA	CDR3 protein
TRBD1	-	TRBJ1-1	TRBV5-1	TGCGCCAGCAGCCTGGCTCAGGGGGCGACTGAAGCTTTCTTT	CASSLAQGATEAFF
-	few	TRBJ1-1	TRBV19	TGTGCCAGTAGTACCGCAGGGGTGAAGGGCACTGAAGCTTTCTTT	CASSTAGVKGTEAFF
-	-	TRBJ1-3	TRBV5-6	TGTGCCAGCAGCTTGGGACAGGTCTTCTCTGGAAACACCATATATTTT	CASSLGQVFSGNTIYF
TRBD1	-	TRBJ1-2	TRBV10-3	TGTGCCATCAGTGAGGGACAGGGCCATCGCACGGGGGGCTACACCTTC	CAISEGQGHRTGGYTF
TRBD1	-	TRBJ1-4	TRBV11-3	TGTGCCAGCAGTTCGACAGGGGAAGGGGAAAAACTGTTTTTT	CASSSTGEGEKLFF
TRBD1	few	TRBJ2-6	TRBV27	TGTGCCAGTGTGGGACAGGGGGTGCAGGGTGGGGCCAACGTCCTGACTTTC	CASVGQGVQGGANVLTF
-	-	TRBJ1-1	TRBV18	TGTGCCAGCTCACCAATATCGACAGTGAACACTGAAGCTTTCTTT	CASSPISTVNTEAFF
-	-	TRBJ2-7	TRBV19	TGTGCCAGTAGTATAAGAGACTCCTCCTACGAGCAGTACTTC	CASSIRDSSYEQYF
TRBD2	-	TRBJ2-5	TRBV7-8	TGTGCCAGCAGCTTGAGATCCGGGACTAGCCAAGAGACCCAGTACTTC	CASSLRSGTSQETQYF
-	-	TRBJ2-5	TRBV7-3	TGTGCCAGCAGTTCGACAGGCGGCCAAGAGACCCAGTACTTC	CASSSTGGQETQYF
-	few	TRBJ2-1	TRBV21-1	TGTGCCAGCGAGATAGCGGGAGATGAGCAGTTCTTC	CASEIAGDEQFF
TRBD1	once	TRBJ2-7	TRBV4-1	TGCGCCAGCAGCCACACCGGGACAGGGGGATTCTACGAGCAGTACTTC	CASSHTGTGGFYEQYF
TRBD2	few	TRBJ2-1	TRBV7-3	TGTGCCAGCAGCTACCTTAGCGGGAGCGCCTACAATGAGCAGTTCTTC	CASSYLSGSAYNEQFF
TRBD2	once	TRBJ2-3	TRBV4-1	TGCGCCAGTGGACTAGCGGGAGGGACAGATACGCAGTATTTT	CASGLAGGTDTQYF
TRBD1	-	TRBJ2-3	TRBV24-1	TGTGCCACCAGTGACCTGGACAGGGCTAGCACAGATACGCAGTATTTT	CATSDLDRASTDTQYF